The sequence of this TCR beta chain was determined in a study of blood T cell repertoires in COVID-19. The wider study: Researchers got acute and convalescent COVID-19 samples from the United States, Italy and Spain. T cells, B-cell-depleted T cells, or PBMCs provided the cDNA or gDNA that served as material.

Authors' data handling: Amplification of reference gene primers provided the estimated nucleated cell counts. Sequencing used immunoSEQ multiplex PCR; TCRdb keeps in-frame clones, though not all of them. The D gene and trimming were derived from the DNA, and the V and J assignments and clone size from that table. The data hold under 110,000 clones, with roughly four fifths observed a single time. This CDR3 has 12 residues. Trimming took off 11 bases at V and 9 bases at J, with 17 bases between the two ends. Germline V gene lookup returns CDR1 MDHEN and CDR2 SYDVKM. The receptor was isolated from a woman aged 55-69 years with acute or convalescent COVID-19. The sequenced sample consisted of peripheral blood. V is TRBV28 and J is TRBJ2-1, with TRBD2 as a possible D gene (6 bases). The CDR3 spells CASERESGEQFF. The CDR3 nucleotides are TGTGCCTCCGAACGGGAGTCGGGTGAGCAGTTCTTC. The full variable domain, completed using reference TRBV28 and TRBJ2-1, is DVKVTQSSRYLVKRTGEKVFLECVQDMDHENMFWYRQDPGLGLRLIYFSYDVKMKEKGDIPEGYSVSREKKERFSLILESASTNQTSMYLCASERESGEQFFGPGTRLTVL.